The rows below give T cell receptor beta chains drawn from one sample of a study of OX40 agonist ivuxolimab in advanced cancers. Only in-frame clones appear in the TCRdb table, and some are missing; sequencing was by immunoSEQ multiplex PCR. The table lists approximately 54,000 clones, roughly 90% of them singletons. This specimen was CD4+ or CD8+ T cells sorted from blood, taken in a trial of the OX40 agonist ivuxolimab. Receptors were obtained from an adult with an advanced solid tumor such as melanoma, head and neck, liver or kidney cancer. Each CDR3 is given with its conserved first and last residue. D genes are given only for firm matches. Size tells how often a clone was seen (once, few, many) or the class of an expanded clone, and some rows leave it out.

j_call v_call d_call clone_size cdr3_nt cdr3_aa
TRBJ1-5 TRBV7-8 - - TGTGCCAGCAGCTTAGTCGTGCGCAGCAAGGGTCAGCCCCAGCATTTT CASSLVVRSKGQPQHF
TRBJ1-6 TRBV28 - - TGTGCCAGCAGTTTACAAACGTTGGGGGGCGTCTATAATTCACCCCTCCACTTT CASSLQTLGGVYNSPLHF
TRBJ2-2 TRBV9 TRBD1 - TGTGCCAGCAGCGTACGAGGACAGGGAGACGGGGAGCTGTTTTTT CASSVRGQGDGELFF
TRBJ2-3 TRBV7-6 TRBD1 - TGTGCCAGCAGCCGACGGCTGAGGGGGCGCTATTCAGATACGCAGTATTTT CASSRRLRGRYSDTQYF
TRBJ1-4 TRBV5-1 TRBD1 - TGCGCCAGCAGCCTCTACCTCGGGACAGGGGGGGAAAAACTGTTTTTT CASSLYLGTGGEKLFF
TRBJ1-5 TRBV5-4 - - TGTGCCAGCAGCTTGTTTGGGGGGCCCCAGCATTTT CASSLFGGPQHF
TRBJ2-1 TRBV5-4 TRBD2 - TGTGCCAGCAGCTCTCGGGGGGGCAATGAGCAGTTCTTC CASSSRGGNEQFF
TRBJ2-7 TRBV29-1 TRBD1 once TGCAGCGTCTCGACGGGACAGGGTCGCAACGAGCAGTACTTC CSVSTGQGRNEQYF
TRBJ2-7 TRBV28 - - TGTGCCAGCAGTTTATTGAGGGACCAGGTGTACTTC CASSLLRDQVYF
TRBJ2-5 TRBV6-5 - - TGTGCCAGCAGCTCACTTCGGACCCAGTACTTC CASSSLRTQYF
TRBJ1-1 TRBV4-2 TRBD1 - TGTGCCAGCAGCCAAGCGGGACAGGGGGGAACTGAAGCTTTCTTT CASSQAGQGGTEAFF
TRBJ2-7 TRBV27 - - TGTGCCAGCAGACTCGCGGGACTGGAGACCTACGAGCAGTACTTC CASRLAGLETYEQYF
TRBJ2-7 TRBV5-1 - - TGCGCCAGCAGCTTGGCCGAGGGGGGAGGGGGCACCTACGAGCAGTACTTC CASSLAEGGGGTYEQYF
TRBJ2-1 TRBV7-9 - - TGTGCCAGCAGCTTAGACGGGGGTGCTCTCAATGAGCAGTTCTTC CASSLDGGALNEQFF
TRBJ1-5 TRBV11-2 TRBD1 - TGTGCCAGCAGCCGGACAGGGGACGATCAGCCCCAGCATTTT CASSRTGDDQPQHF
TRBJ2-1 TRBV10-3 - - TGTGCCATCGCAGGACCGACGTACAATGAGCAGTTCTTC CAIAGPTYNEQFF
TRBJ2-3 TRBV2 - - TGTGCCAGCAATTCAGATACGCAGTATTTT CASNSDTQYF
TRBJ1-5 TRBV18 - - TGTGCCAGCTCACCACTAACGAGCAATCAGCCCCAGCATTTT CASSPLTSNQPQHF
TRBJ2-2 TRBV28 - - TGTGCCAGCAGTTTTGGGCAGGGCTACACGGGGGAGCTGTTTTTT CASSFGQGYTGELFF
TRBJ2-3 TRBV27 - - TGTGCCAGCAGTTCGGGACTCTTTAGCACAGATACGCAGTATTTT CASSSGLFSTDTQYF
TRBJ2-7 TRBV7-2 - - TGTGCCAGCAGCTTAGACGGGAGTAGGTCCTACGAGCAGTACTTC CASSLDGSRSYEQYF
TRBJ1-6 TRBV7-9 - - TGTGCCAGCAGCTTACCAAATTCACCCCTCCACTTT CASSLPNSPLHF
TRBJ1-4 TRBV18 - - TGTGCCAGCTCACCAATCGGGGTTGAAAAACTGTTTTTT CASSPIGVEKLFF
TRBJ2-2 TRBV11-2 - - TGTGCCAGCACCGGGGTTAACCTGAACACCGGGGAGCTGTTTTTT CASTGVNLNTGELFF
TRBJ2-7 TRBV19 TRBD2 - TGTGCCAGTAGTATATCGCGGGGGGGAGCCTACGAGCAGTACTTC CASSISRGGAYEQYF
TRBJ1-5 TRBV30 - - TGTGCCTGGAGTGTTACCGATAGCAATCAGCCCCAGCATTTT CAWSVTDSNQPQHF
TRBJ1-5 TRBV27 TRBD1 once TGTGCCAGCAGCCCGGGCCTTAGGACAGGGGTAGGCGGCGACAATCAGCCCCAGCATTTT CASSPGLRTGVGGDNQPQHF
TRBJ2-1 TRBV29-1 TRBD2 - TGCAGCGCTAAGCGGGGGAACAATGAGCAGTTCTTC CSAKRGNNEQFF
TRBJ2-4 TRBV10-1 - - TGCGCCAGCAGTGGTACCCCAAGGAACATTCAGTACTTC CASSGTPRNIQYF
TRBJ2-7 TRBV6-6 - - TGTGCCAGCAGTTACTCGGGCGGGGTAAGGTCCTACGAGCAGTACTTC CASSYSGGVRSYEQYF
TRBJ1-1 TRBV10-1 - - TGCGCCAGCAGTGAGTCGGAGAGGACTGAAGCTTTCTTT CASSESERTEAFF
TRBJ1-6 TRBV28 - few TGTGCCAGCAGTTTGTATAATTCACCCCTCCACTTT CASSLYNSPLHF
TRBJ2-3 TRBV13 TRBD2 - TGTGCCAGCAGCTACTCCTCGTCTAGCGGGGGGGCTGTAGATACGCAGTATTTT CASSYSSSSGGAVDTQYF
TRBJ1-2 TRBV15 TRBD1 - TGTGCCACCAGCATTTCGACAGGGGGGTTCTATGGCTACACCTTC CATSISTGGFYGYTF
TRBJ1-3 TRBV2 - - TGTGCCAGCAGTGAAGCCCCACCTAGCTCTGGAAACACCATATATTTT CASSEAPPSSGNTIYF
TRBJ2-5 TRBV28 TRBD2 - TGTGCCAGCAGCCAAGGCGGGAGGGAGACCCAGTACTTC CASSQGGRETQYF
TRBJ1-6 TRBV19 - - TGTGCCAGTAGTACGCTCAGCATACAAAATTCACCCCTCCACTTT CASSTLSIQNSPLHF
TRBJ2-1 TRBV9 TRBD2 - TGTGCCAGCAGCGAGAAGGGACTAGCGGGAGACTACAATGAGCAGTTCTTC CASSEKGLAGDYNEQFF
TRBJ2-1 TRBV28 - - TGTGCCAGCAGATCCTTCGACATACCCTACAATGAGCAGTTCTTC CASRSFDIPYNEQFF
TRBJ2-7 TRBV4-1 - once TGCGCCAGCAGCCAATTTGGAGGATACGAGCAGTACTTC CASSQFGGYEQYF
TRBJ2-2 TRBV7-8 - once TGTGCCAGCTCTCGCGGGGAGCTGTTTTTT CASSRGELFF
TRBJ1-1 TRBV5-6 - - TGTGCCAGCAGCTTGGGACAGGCAATAACCCCTAACACTGAAGCTTTCTTT CASSLGQAITPNTEAFF
TRBJ2-3 TRBV7-9 - - TGTGCCAGCAGCTTCGGGGACTTGGGGGGAGATACGCAGTATTTT CASSFGDLGGDTQYF
TRBJ1-2 TRBV6-6 - - TGTGCCAGCACTTTCGAGGGTGTCTACACCTTC CASTFEGVYTF
TRBJ1-6 TRBV2 TRBD1 - TGTGCCAGCAGTGGGTACAGGGGCAATTCACCCCTCCACTTT CASSGYRGNSPLHF
TRBJ1-4 TRBV30 - once TGTGCCTGGAGCGCAGCGTTGATCGACAAACTGTTTTTT CAWSAALIDKLFF
TRBJ1-4 TRBV19 TRBD1 - TGTGCCAGTAGCCCACAGGGGGCGAGGGAAAAACTGTTTTTT CASSPQGAREKLFF
TRBJ2-3 TRBV11-1 - - TGTGCCAGCAGCTTAGGAGGGGGTGGCACAGATACGCAGTATTTT CASSLGGGGTDTQYF
TRBJ2-5 TRBV4-1 - - TGCGCCAGTTCCCGGGACTTATTTTCAGAGACCCAGTACTTC CASSRDLFSETQYF
TRBJ2-7 TRBV10-1 TRBD1 - TGCGCCAGCAGTGACCTTGACGGGACAGGATTCTACGAGCAGTACTTC CASSDLDGTGFYEQYF
TRBJ2-3 TRBV5-4 TRBD2 - TGTGCCAGCAGCTCCGGGACTAGCGGAACCACAGATACGCAGTATTTT CASSSGTSGTTDTQYF
TRBJ2-5 TRBV30 TRBD2 - TGTGCCGGGAGGCGGGGGTTGGGGGAAGAGACCCAGTACTTC CAGRRGLGEETQYF
TRBJ2-5 TRBV6-5 - - TGTGCCAGCAGTTACTCTTCGGGCGAGACCCAGTACTTC CASSYSSGETQYF
TRBJ2-3 TRBV19 TRBD1 - TGTGCCAGTAGTATCCAGGGGGCAACAGATACGCAGTATTTT CASSIQGATDTQYF
TRBJ1-3 TRBV5-1 - - TGCGCCAGCAGCTTGACAGCACAGCGCAACTCTGGAAACACCATATATTTT CASSLTAQRNSGNTIYF
TRBJ1-1 TRBV6-5 - - TGTGCCAGCAGTTACTCACGGGGCACTGAAGCTTTCTTT CASSYSRGTEAFF
TRBJ2-3 TRBV9 - - TGTGCCAGCAGCGTAGCGGCGGGACGCAGCACAGATACGCAGTATTTT CASSVAAGRSTDTQYF